This TCR beta chain originates from a study of blood T cell repertoires in COVID-19. Germline assignment: CDR1 ENHRY and CDR2 SYGVKD. V shed 4 bases, J shed 5 bases, and the junction held 7 bases outside the gene matches. This CDR3 spans 14 amino acids. The authors' processing: Estimation of nucleated cell counts relied on the amplification of reference gene primers. Generated by immunoSEQ multiplex PCR, the TCRdb table keeps only in-frame clones and is missing some. V and J calls and clone size are copied from that table; D and trimming were computed from the DNA. This sample has 74,000 or so clones, with approximately 89% found just once.

Specimen: peripheral blood. The receptor was isolated from a man between 45 and 60 years old with active COVID-19. V is TRBV10-3 and J is TRBJ2-7; TRBD2 aligns across 8 bases. CDR3 region: CAISATGGANEQYF. In nucleotides, the CDR3 is TGTGCCATCAGTGCGACCGGGGGGGCAAACGAGCAGTACTTC.